Sequencing of this T cell receptor (beta chain) was carried out in a study of cytomegalovirus exposure and HLA in healthy donors. General observations from the study: Reported performance of the classifier showed diagnosis of cytomegalovirus status with high specificity and sensitivity.

In the case of this clone: As yet, its antigen is unknown.

V was clipped by 7 bases and J by 0 bases; unmatched bases: 16. The CDR3 length is 19 residues. The germline gives CDR1 SNHLY, CDR2 FYNNEI. While the first cohort had 600 to 750 subjects, the donors belonged to the separate validation cohort of roughly 130 subjects. Only in-frame clones appear in the TCRdb table, and some are missing; sequencing was by immunoSEQ multiplex PCR. The profile shows some 86,000 clones, 93% of them singletons. The TCR originated in a woman aged 25 to 39 in good health and CMV-seronegative. The sequencing sample was made of PBMCs. The chain has TRBV2 and TRBJ2-2, with 8 bases matching TRBD1. The CDR3 loop reads CASTTGTGRFKTNTGELFF. As DNA, the CDR3 is TGTGCCAGCACCACCGGGACAGGACGATTTAAAACGAACACCGGGGAGCTGTTTTTT.